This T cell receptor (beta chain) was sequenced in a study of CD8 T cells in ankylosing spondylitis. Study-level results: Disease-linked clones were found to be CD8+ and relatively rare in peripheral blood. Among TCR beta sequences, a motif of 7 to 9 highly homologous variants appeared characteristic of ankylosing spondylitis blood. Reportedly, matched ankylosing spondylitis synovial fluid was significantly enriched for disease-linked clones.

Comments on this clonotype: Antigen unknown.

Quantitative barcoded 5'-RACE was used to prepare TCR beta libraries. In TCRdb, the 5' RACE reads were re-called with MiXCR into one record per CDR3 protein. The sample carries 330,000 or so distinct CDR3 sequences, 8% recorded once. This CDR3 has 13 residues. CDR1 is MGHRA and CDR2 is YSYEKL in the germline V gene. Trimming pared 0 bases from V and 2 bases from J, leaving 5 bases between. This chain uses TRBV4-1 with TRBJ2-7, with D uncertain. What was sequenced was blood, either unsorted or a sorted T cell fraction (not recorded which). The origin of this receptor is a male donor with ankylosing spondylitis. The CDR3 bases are TGCGCCAGCAGCCAAGATAGCCCCTACGAGCAGTACTTC. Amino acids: CASSQDSPYEQYF.